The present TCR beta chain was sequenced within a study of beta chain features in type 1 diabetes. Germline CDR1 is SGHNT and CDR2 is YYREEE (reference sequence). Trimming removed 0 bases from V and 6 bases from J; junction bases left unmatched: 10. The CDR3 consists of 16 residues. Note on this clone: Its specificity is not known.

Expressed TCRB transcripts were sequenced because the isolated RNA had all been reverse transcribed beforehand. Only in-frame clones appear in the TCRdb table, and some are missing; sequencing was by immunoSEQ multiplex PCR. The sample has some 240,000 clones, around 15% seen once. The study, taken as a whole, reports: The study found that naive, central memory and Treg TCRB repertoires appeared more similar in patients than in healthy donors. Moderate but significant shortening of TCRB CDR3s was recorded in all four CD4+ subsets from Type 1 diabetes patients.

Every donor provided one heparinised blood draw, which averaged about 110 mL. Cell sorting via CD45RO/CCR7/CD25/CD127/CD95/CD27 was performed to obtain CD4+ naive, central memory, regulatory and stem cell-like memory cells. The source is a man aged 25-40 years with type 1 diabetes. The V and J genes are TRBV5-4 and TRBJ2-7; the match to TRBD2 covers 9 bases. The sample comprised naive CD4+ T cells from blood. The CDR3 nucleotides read TGTGCCAGCAGCTTGGGAGGTAGCGGGAGCTGGCGCGAGCAGTACTTC. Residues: CASSLGGSGSWREQYF.